This TCR beta chain came from a study of blood T cell repertoires in COVID-19. In the study overall: The study drew acute and convalescent COVID-19 samples from the United States, Italy and Spain. T cells, B-cell-depleted T cells, or PBMCs supplied cDNA or gDNA.

Per the germline V gene, CDR1 is SGHVS and CDR2 is FNYEAQ. Ends included, the CDR3 has 18 residues. Here immunoSEQ multiplex PCR was the method, and the copy in TCRdb shows in-frame clones only, minus some. The sample has around 380,000 clones; roughly four fifths are singletons. Notes on this clone: Because the CDR3's place on the DNA is in doubt, the DNA is left out and the CDR3 is given as listed by TCRdb.

The V gene is TRBV7-6, the J gene TRBJ2-6; the table's D call, TRBD2, has no DNA check behind it. This sequence was found in a human donor with acute or convalescent COVID-19. The donor label of this sample is uncertain. Sequencing input: peripheral blood. The CDR3: CASSLGGGITFGANVLTF.